These T cell receptor beta chains were read from a single sample in a study of blood T cell repertoires in COVID-19. Sequencing used immunoSEQ multiplex PCR; TCRdb keeps in-frame clones, though not all of them. The sample shows about 230,000 clones, roughly 80% of them seen only once. The sequencing input was peripheral blood. The receptors stem from a woman of 80 years or more with acute or convalescent COVID-19. The conserved cysteine and the conserved F or W are not part of the CDR3 here. The order of the fields is CDR3 protein, V gene, CDR3 length, J gene.

ASSQGLAGVYEQY | TRBV3-1/TRBV3-2 | 13 | TRBJ2-7
ASSISAGVHNEQF | TRBV19 | 13 | TRBJ2-1
ASSLTATGYGYT | TRBV11-3 | 12 | TRBJ1-2
ASSLEAGRTYEQY | TRBV5-4 | 13 | TRBJ2-7
ASGLERTGTNYGYT | TRBV28 | 14 | TRBJ1-2
ASSLGTGETQY | TRBV27 | 11 | TRBJ2-5
ASSLVGLAGGADTQY | TRBV5-4 | 15 | TRBJ2-3
ASSLTVIYNEQF | TRBV27 | 12 | TRBJ2-1
ASKEGGDSPLH | TRBV5-1 | 11 | TRBJ1-6
ASSLGQGSYYEQY | TRBV11-2 | 13 | TRBJ2-7
ASSPQEGQGGWYGYT | TRBV4-1 | 15 | TRBJ1-2
ASNTQWRGEQY | TRBV12-3/TRBV12-4 | 11 | TRBJ2-7
SATGEVKNIQY | TRBV29-1 | 11 | TRBJ2-4
ASSPYRDGSTEAF | TRBV3-1/TRBV3-2 | 13 | TRBJ1-1
ASSPGTGAYGYT | TRBV18 | 12 | TRBJ1-2
ASSYGGSAEQF | TRBV6-5 | 11 | TRBJ2-1
ASSLFSGTGLQEQY | TRBV7-2 | 14 | TRBJ2-7
ASSLGTSQFYEQY | TRBV11-2 | 13 | TRBJ2-7
ASSSRDSQETQY | TRBV11-3 | 12 | TRBJ2-5
ASILNGLAEQY | TRBV6-5 | 11 | TRBJ2-7
ASGLAAGGANYGYT | TRBV12-5 | 14 | TRBJ1-2
ASSAQTGTSVNEQF | TRBV6-1 | 14 | TRBJ2-1
ASNYGIDSNQPQH | TRBV2 | 13 | TRBJ1-5
ASSYSPDGYT | TRBV3-1/TRBV3-2 | 10 | TRBJ1-2
ASSQSGGTEAF | TRBV3-1/TRBV3-2 | 11 | TRBJ1-1
AISDSYAGTGNTEAF | TRBV10-3 | 15 | TRBJ1-1
ASSQDRRTEAF | TRBV3-1/TRBV3-2 | 11 | TRBJ1-1
ASSGTPQETQY | TRBV18 | 11 | TRBJ2-5
ASSVGRGRRGYT | TRBV6-4 | 12 | TRBJ1-2
ASSDKSSYNEQF | TRBV5-4 | 12 | TRBJ2-1
AISETSGVNTGELF | TRBV10-3 | 14 | TRBJ2-2
ASSSPRDRGRDEQF | TRBV11-2 | 14 | TRBJ2-1
ASSQEQGQNTEAF | TRBV4-1 | 13 | TRBJ1-1
ASSLGTGLLGEKLF | TRBV5-1 | 14 | TRBJ1-4
ASSEDSVGNTIY | TRBV2 | 12 | TRBJ1-3
ASRTSLAGDSYNEQF | TRBV5-4 | 15 | TRBJ2-1
ASSLWAGPEQF | TRBV28 | 11 | TRBJ2-1
ASSPSTNYGYT | TRBV6-4 | 11 | TRBJ1-2
ASSLNAGQNNSPLH | TRBV28 | 14 | TRBJ1-6
ASSIAGSYNEQF | TRBV19 | 12 | TRBJ2-1